This TCR beta chain was captured by sequencing in a study of Ad26.COV2.S vaccination and SARS-CoV-2 variants. Study-level findings and limits: Vaccinees showed greater spike-specific TCR breadth than placebo recipients. Across vaccine and placebo recipients, the breadth of non-spike TCRs was similar. Total T cell responses were possibly underestimated by TCR breadth and depth analyses.

On this clone: Its antigen is not known.

V lost 1 base and J lost 6, with 11 bases in between. This CDR3 spans 14 amino acids. Germline-derived CDR1 and CDR2 are SGHRS and YFSETQ. The assay was immunoSEQ multiplex PCR, and TCRdb's table has in-frame clones only and misses some. The repertoire holds 40,000 to 55,000 clones, with 75% to 85% as singletons. This specimen consisted of peripheral blood, obtained after recovery from COVID-19. This TCR derives from a human donor who had recovered from COVID-19. V gene TRBV5-1 combines with J gene TRBJ2-1, with a tentative D call TRBD1 (6 bases). This chain's CDR3 is CASSLYRGINEQFF. Here the CDR3 DNA reads TGCGCCAGCAGCTTGTATAGGGGGATCAATGAGCAGTTCTTC.